The clone carrying this TCR beta chain appeared once. This record belongs to a study of blood T cell repertoires in COVID-19. Using immunoSEQ multiplex PCR, the repertoire was profiled, and TCRdb retains in-frame clones only, with some absent. The data hold 30,000 to 35,000 clones, with 80% to 90% observed a single time. There are 15 residues in the CDR3. With 6 bases removed from V and 5 bases from J, the gap between germline ends came to 19 bases. Germline V gene data show CDR1 as LNHDA and CDR2 as SQIVND (reference sequence). This clonotype was obtained from a man aged 45 to 65 with acute or convalescent COVID-19. Material: peripheral blood. This chain uses TRBV19 with TRBJ2-5; weak D call: TRBD2 (5 bases). CDR3 nucleotide sequence: TGTGCCAGTAGGATGGGTTTACTGGGAGAGGAGACCCAGTACTTC. This encodes CASRMGLLGEETQYF. The complete variable domain, with remaining parts taken from reference TRBV19 and TRBJ2-5, reads DGGITQSPKYLFRKEGQNVTLSCEQNLNHDAMYWYRQDPGQGLRLIYYSQIVNDFQKGDIAEGYSVSREKKESFPLTVTSAQKNPTAFYLCASRMGLLGEETQYFGPGTRLLVL.